What follows describes a single TCR beta chain. The assay was immunoSEQ multiplex PCR, and TCRdb's table has in-frame clones only and misses some. Among 62,000 or so clones listed, more than 85% were seen once. Germline-derived CDR1 and CDR2 are ENHRY and SYGVKD. V trimming: 7 bases; J trimming: 5 bases; junction bases outside the gene matches: 7. The CDR3 contains 13 residues. The data derive from a study of technical replicates of blood from several donors. Source material: PBMCs. The V gene is TRBV10-3, the J gene TRBJ2-5; 7 bases fit TRBD2. The TCR originated in a human donor in good health. Some clones in this sample may be carry-over from other donors' samples. This CDR3 is CAIKSGEKETQYF. The DNA for the CDR3 is TGTGCCATCAAAAGCGGGGAGAAGGAGACCCAGTACTTC.